These 20 T cell receptor beta chains share one sample of origin, sequenced in a study of T cells in Graves' hyperthyroidism and ophthalmopathy. RNA transcripts served as the template for amplifying TCR beta CDR3 regions. The study used the HTBI primer set for a first-round RT-PCR of the TCR CDR3. TCRdb passed the multiplex PCR reads through MiXCR, listing each CDR3 protein once. The data show 500,000 to 800,000 distinct CDR3 sequences, about 45% seen once. Sequencing was carried out using peripheral blood or thyroid tissue (not recorded which). The receptors come from an adult man with Graves' disease, either hyperthyroidism or ophthalmopathy (not recorded which).

This clonotype was seen at least ten times. V and J are TRBV7-6 and TRBJ2-7, with D unresolved. This CDR3 has 16 amino acids. Looked up from germline, CDR1 is SGHVS and CDR2 is FNYEAQ. Deletions cut 0 bases from V and 5 bases from J, with 17 bases between. The DNA of the CDR3 is TGTGCCAGCAGCTTAGCGGGTCGGGCAGGATCCCACGAGCAGTACTTC. It specifies CASSLAGRAGSHEQYF.

The rearrangement uses TRBV19 and TRBJ1-2; D gene ambiguous. This CDR3 has 16 residues. CDR1 is LNHDA, CDR2 SQIVND, per germline (reference sequence). Trimming cost V 3 bases and J 0 bases, with 14 bases left between them. The CDR3 nucleotides are TGTGCCAGTAGTATTAGAGGTTCACGCCCTAACTATGGCTACACCTTC. The encoded protein is CASSIRGSRPNYGYTF.

Ten or more counts support this clonotype. The chain has TRBV2 and TRBJ1-1; 8 positions match TRBD1. CDR3 length: 15 residues. CDR1 SNHLY and CDR2 FYNNEI come from the germline V gene. Germline trimming cut 3 bases from V and 5 bases from J; bases unmatched to any gene: 8. The CDR3 region is CASSDSRQGRTEAFF. The CDR3 DNA follows: TGTGCCAGCAGTGACTCTCGACAGGGGAGAACTGAAGCTTTCTTT.

The rearrangement uses TRBV2 and TRBJ1-1; possibly TRBD1 for D (5 bases). Germline CDR1 and CDR2: SNHLY and FYNNEI. CDR3 size: 14 residues. With 6 bases removed from V and 1 base from J, the gap between germline ends came to 12 bases. The CDR3 DNA reads as TGTGCCAGCAGAAAACAGGCTTCGAACACTGAAGCTTTCTTT. Protein sequence: CASRKQASNTEAFF.

The table lists this clonotype with a few counts. V usage is TRBV7-8 and J usage is TRBJ2-7; possible D gene TRBD2, 5 bases. The CDR3 is 14 amino acids. Trimming removed 5 bases at V and 0 bases at J, with 11 bases between. CDR1 is SGHVS, CDR2 FQNEAQ, per germline. CDR3 sequence (DNA): TGTGCCAGCAGCGTCGACGGGAACTCCTACGAGCAGTACTTC. Protein sequence: CASSVDGNSYEQYF.

Notes on this clonotype: At one end the junction does not follow the germline gene, possibly because of a read error. This chain links TRBV10-3 with TRBJ2-7, with D uncertain. The CDR3 covers 15 residues. Germline V gene lookup returns CDR1 ENHRY and CDR2 SYGVKD. CDR3 nucleotides: TGTGCCAGCAGTTTAGGCCAAGGGTACACCCACGAGCAGTACTTC. This sequence encodes CASSLGQGYTHEQYF.

J is TRBJ1-1 and V is TRBV9, with no clear D. This CDR3 contains 14 residues. Germline loops: CDR1 SGDLS, CDR2 YYNGEE. V lost 0 bases to trimming and J lost 3 bases, with 9 bases between them. The CDR3 DNA follows: TGTGCCAGCAGCGTAGCCGGGTCTGACACTGAAGCTTTCTTT. It encodes CASSVAGSDTEAFF.

Ten or more counts support this clonotype. The rearrangement uses TRBV7-9 and TRBJ1-2, with a possible D match to TRBD1 (5 bases). The V end lost 0 bases, the J end lost 1 base, and 9 bases lay between the germline ends. CDR1 SEHNR and CDR2 FQNEAQ come from the germline V gene (reference sequence). The CDR3 contains 15 residues. The CDR3 coding sequence is TGTGCCAGCAGCTTAGCACACAGGAATAACTATGGCTACACCTTC. Translated: CASSLAHRNNYGYTF.

This clonotype was counted many times. The genes are TRBV15 and TRBJ1-5; D is ambiguous. Germline V gives CDR1 LNHNV, CDR2 YYDKDF (reference sequence). This CDR3 contains 14 residues. V lost 1 base and J 2 bases, leaving 6 bases between the germline ends. CDR3 in amino acids: CATSRGAGNQPQHF. For the CDR3, the DNA is TGTGCCACCAGCAGAGGGGCAGGCAATCAGCCCCAGCATTTT.

This clonotype has a handful of counts. The J gene is TRBJ1-1, the V gene TRBV10-3; the D gene is possibly TRBD1 (6 bases). The CDR3 length is 13 residues. V lost 7 bases and J lost 3, with 12 bases in between. In germline, CDR1 is ENHRY, CDR2 SYGVKD. CDR3 protein: CAIMRGADTEAFF. The CDR3 nucleotides are TGTGCCATCATGCGGGGGGCCGACACTGAAGCTTTCTTT.

J is TRBJ1-5 and V is TRBV24-1, with unresolved D. Per germline, CDR1 KGHDR and CDR2 SFDVKD. This CDR3 contains 10 residues. The DNA for the CDR3 is TGTGACAGAGCGCGGCAGCCCCAGCATTTT. This translates into CDRARQPQHF.

This clonotype was detected ten times or more. The rearrangement joins TRBV7-2 to TRBJ1-5; D is uncertain. CDR3 length: 12 residues. The V gene's germline CDR1 is SGHTA and CDR2 FQGNSA. Trimming pared 2 bases from V and 7 bases from J, leaving 6 bases between. CDR3 amino acids: CASSLPRQPQHF. In DNA, the CDR3 is TGTGCCAGCAGCTTACCCCGGCAGCCCCAGCATTTT.

Comment on this clonotype: The germline gene is not matched at one end of the junction; a read error may be the cause. The rearrangement links TRBV7-3 to TRBJ1-6; weak D call: TRBD1 (5 bases). CDR1 is SGHTA and CDR2 is FQGTGA in the germline V gene. The CDR3 consists of 14 residues. The CDR3 protein is CASSLAGYNSPPHF. The CDR3 nucleotides are TGTGCCAGCAGCTTAGCAGGGTACAATTCACCCCCCCACTTT.

This clonotype was picked up many times. This chain joins TRBV7-9 and TRBJ2-7; D remains unclear. The CDR3 runs 11 residues. Per germline, CDR1 SEHNR and CDR2 FQNEAQ (reference sequence). The V end was cut by 5 bases, the J end by 7 bases, with 9 bases between. CDR3 in amino acids: CASSPSWEQYF. CDR3 DNA sequence: TGTGCCAGCAGCCCTAGTTGGGAGCAGTACTTC.

Comments on this clonotype: A read error is possible here, since a much larger clone lies one base away. CDR3 protein: CASSRQRDEKLFF. In nucleotides, the CDR3 is TGTGCCAGCAGCCGACAGAGAGATGAAAAACTGTTTTTT. The chain joins TRBV7-9 to TRBJ1-4; tentative D call: TRBD1 (5 bases). The V and J ends lost 5 bases and 6 bases respectively, with 10 bases between them. Germline loops: CDR1 SEHNR, CDR2 FQNEAQ (reference sequence). There are 13 residues in the CDR3.

V usage is TRBV19 and J usage is TRBJ2-5, with 7 bases lining up with TRBD2. The CDR3 contains 14 residues. Germline loops: CDR1 LNHDA, CDR2 SQIVND (reference sequence). Trimming took 3 bases from V and 2 from J; bases not matched to a gene: 3. The DNA for the CDR3 is TGTGCCAGTAGTATGGGACTACTGCAAGAGACCCAGTACTTC. Amino acid sequence: CASSMGLLQETQYF.

This rearrangement joins TRBV10-2 to TRBJ1-1; 7 nucleotides agree with TRBD1. After removal of 4 bases from V and 2 bases from J, the junction contained 13 bases not matched to a gene. Germline-derived CDR1 and CDR2 are WSHSY and SAAADI. The CDR3 has 17 residues. CDR3 sequence (DNA): TGCGCCAGCAGTGCCCTCGGGACAGAAGGGGGTAACACTGAAGCTTTCTTT. Its protein is CASSALGTEGGNTEAFF.

This sequence joins TRBV7-2 and TRBJ1-2, with D hard to call. Germline V gives CDR1 SGHTA, CDR2 FQGNSA. The CDR3 contains 13 residues. Trimming took off 4 bases at V and 8 bases at J, with 14 bases between the two ends. The CDR3 DNA reads as TGTGCCAGCAGCTCCGAGGGTATTGGAGGCTACACCTTC. Translation gives CASSSEGIGGYTF.

The rearrangement uses TRBV12-3 or TRBV12-4 and TRBJ1-1, with 8 bases fitting TRBD1. V lost 5 bases to trimming and J lost 0 bases; unmatched junction nucleotides: 5. The CDR3 extends over 15 amino acids. The chain's CDR3 is CASSMTGAVNTEAFF. The CDR3 DNA reads as TGTGCCAGCAGTATGACAGGGGCCGTGAACACTGAAGCTTTCTTT.

This clonotype showed up just a few times. The rearrangement joins TRBV7-9 to TRBJ1-6; D unclear. V shed 5 bases and J shed 6 bases, with 14 bases lying between them. Per the germline V gene, CDR1 is SEHNR and CDR2 is FQNEAQ (reference sequence). There are 15 residues in the CDR3. CDR3 residues: CASSPDSFGNSPLHF. The CDR3 nucleotides read TGTGCCAGCAGCCCTGACTCCTTCGGTAATTCACCCCTCCACTTT. The variable domain in full, with the rest retrieved from reference TRBV7-9 and TRBJ1-6, is DTGVSQNPRHKITKRGQNVTFRCDPISEHNRLYWYRQTLGQGPEFLTYFQNEAQLEKSRLLSDRFSAERPKGSFSTLEIQRTEQGDSAMYLCASSPDSFGNSPLHFGNGTRLTVT.